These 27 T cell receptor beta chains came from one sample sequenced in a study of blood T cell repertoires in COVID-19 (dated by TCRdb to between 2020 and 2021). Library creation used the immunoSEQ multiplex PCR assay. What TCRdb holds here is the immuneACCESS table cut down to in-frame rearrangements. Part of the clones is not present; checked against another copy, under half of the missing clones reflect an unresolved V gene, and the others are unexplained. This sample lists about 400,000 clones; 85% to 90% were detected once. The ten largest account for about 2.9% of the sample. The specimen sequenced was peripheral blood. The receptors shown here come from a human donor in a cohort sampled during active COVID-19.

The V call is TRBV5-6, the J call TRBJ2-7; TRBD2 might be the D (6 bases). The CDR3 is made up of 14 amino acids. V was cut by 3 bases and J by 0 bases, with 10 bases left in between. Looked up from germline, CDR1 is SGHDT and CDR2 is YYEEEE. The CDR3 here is CASSSWRDSYEQYF. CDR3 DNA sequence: TGTGCCAGCAGCTCATGGAGGGACTCCTACGAGCAGTACTTC.

CDR3 sequence (DNA): TGTGCCAGCAGCCCGCGGACAGGGGCTGAAGCTTTCTTT. It translates to CASSPRTGAEAFF. V and J are TRBV3-1 (or the pseudogene TRBV3-2) and TRBJ1-1; 9 nucleotides align to TRBD1. CDR1 and CDR2 from the germline V gene are LGHDT and YNNKEL (reference sequence). V shed 4 bases and J 6 bases; nucleotides not matched to a gene: 3. This CDR3 has 13 residues.

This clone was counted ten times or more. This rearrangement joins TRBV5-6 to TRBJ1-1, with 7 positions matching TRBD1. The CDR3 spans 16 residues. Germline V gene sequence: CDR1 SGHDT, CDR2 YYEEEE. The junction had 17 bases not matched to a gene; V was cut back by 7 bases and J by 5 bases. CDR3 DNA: TGTGCCAGCCGCCGAAGGGACAGCCCTAGAGGGACTGAAGCTTTCTTT. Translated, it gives CASRRRDSPRGTEAFF.

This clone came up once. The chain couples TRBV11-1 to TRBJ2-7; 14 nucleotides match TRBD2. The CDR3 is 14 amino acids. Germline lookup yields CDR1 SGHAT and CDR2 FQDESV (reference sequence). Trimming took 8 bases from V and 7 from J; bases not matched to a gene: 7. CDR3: CASASTSGGVEQYF. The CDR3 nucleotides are TGTGCCAGCGCTTCGACTAGCGGGGGGGTTGAGCAGTACTTC.

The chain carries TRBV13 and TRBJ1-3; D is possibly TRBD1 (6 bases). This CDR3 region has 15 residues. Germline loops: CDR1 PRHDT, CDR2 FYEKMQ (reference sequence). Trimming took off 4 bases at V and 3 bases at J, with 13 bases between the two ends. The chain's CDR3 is CASSSHHRDGNTIYF. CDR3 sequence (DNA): TGTGCCAGCAGCTCCCACCACAGGGATGGAAACACCATATATTTT.

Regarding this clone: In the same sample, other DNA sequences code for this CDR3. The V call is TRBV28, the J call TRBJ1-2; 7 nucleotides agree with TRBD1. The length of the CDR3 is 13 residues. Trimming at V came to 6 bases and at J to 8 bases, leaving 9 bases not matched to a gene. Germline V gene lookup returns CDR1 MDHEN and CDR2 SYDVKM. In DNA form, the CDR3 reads TGTGCCAGCAGCTTAGACAGGGTTGGGGGCTACACCTTC. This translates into CASSLDRVGGYTF.

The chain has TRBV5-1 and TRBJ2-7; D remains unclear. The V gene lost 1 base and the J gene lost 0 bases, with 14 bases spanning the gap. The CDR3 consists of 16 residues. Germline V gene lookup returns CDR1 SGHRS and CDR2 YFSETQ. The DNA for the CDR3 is TGCGCCAGCAGCTTGAATATCCCGTCGAGCTCCTACGAGCAGTACTTC. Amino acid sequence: CASSLNIPSSSYEQYF.

The CDR3 here is CASSRLRSGVREKLFF. CDR3 coding DNA: TGTGCCAGCAGCCGCCTGAGGTCGGGGGTAAGAGAAAAACTGTTTTTT. The V gene is TRBV21-1, the J gene TRBJ1-4. TRBV21-1 is designated a pseudogene. CDR3 size: 16 residues.

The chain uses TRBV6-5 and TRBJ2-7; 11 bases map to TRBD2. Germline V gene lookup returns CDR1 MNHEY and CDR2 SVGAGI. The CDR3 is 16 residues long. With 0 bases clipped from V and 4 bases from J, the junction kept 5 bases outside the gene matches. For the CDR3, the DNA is TGTGCCAGCAGTTACTCGTTAGCGGGGGGGGTTTACGAGCAGTACTTC. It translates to CASSYSLAGGVYEQYF.

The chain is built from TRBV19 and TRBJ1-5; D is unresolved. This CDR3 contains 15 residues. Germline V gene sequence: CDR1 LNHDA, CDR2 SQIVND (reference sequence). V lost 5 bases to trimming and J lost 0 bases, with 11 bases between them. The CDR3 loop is CASSPQKNSNQPQHF. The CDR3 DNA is TGTGCCAGTAGTCCCCAGAAAAATAGCAATCAGCCCCAGCATTTT.

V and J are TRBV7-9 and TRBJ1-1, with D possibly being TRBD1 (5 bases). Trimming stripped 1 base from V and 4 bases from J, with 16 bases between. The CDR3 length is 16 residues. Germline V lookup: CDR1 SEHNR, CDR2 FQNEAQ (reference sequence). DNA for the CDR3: TGTGCCAGCAGCTTAGTCCCACCCCCGGGGGGCACTGAAGCTTTCTTT. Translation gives CASSLVPPPGGTEAFF.

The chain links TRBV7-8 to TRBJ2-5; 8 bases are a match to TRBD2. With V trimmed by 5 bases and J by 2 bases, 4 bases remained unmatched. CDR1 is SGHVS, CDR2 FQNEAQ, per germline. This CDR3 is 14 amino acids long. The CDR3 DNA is TGTGCCAGCAGCACTAGCGGAATACAAGAGACCCAGTACTTC. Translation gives CASSTSGIQETQYF.

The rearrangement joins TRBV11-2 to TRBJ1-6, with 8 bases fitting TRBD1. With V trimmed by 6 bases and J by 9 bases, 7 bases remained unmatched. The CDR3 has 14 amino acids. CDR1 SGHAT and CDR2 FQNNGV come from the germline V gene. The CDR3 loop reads CASSSIRGRSPLHF. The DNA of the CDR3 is TGTGCCAGCAGTTCAATCAGGGGGCGTTCACCCCTCCACTTT.

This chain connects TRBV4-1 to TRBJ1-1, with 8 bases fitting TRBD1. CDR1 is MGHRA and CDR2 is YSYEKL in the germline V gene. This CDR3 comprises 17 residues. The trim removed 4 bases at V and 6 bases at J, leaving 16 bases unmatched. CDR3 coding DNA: TGCGCCAGCAGCCCCTGGGACAGGAACTACCGGGCGGCTGAAGCTTTCTTT. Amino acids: CASSPWDRNYRAAEAFF.

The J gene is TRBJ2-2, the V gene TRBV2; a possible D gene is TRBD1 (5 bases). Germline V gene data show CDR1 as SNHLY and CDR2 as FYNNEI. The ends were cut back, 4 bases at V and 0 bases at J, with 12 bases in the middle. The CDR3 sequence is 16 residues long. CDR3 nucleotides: TGTGCCAGCAGTGGATTAACAGGTCCGAACACCGGGGAGCTGTTTTTT. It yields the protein CASSGLTGPNTGELFF.

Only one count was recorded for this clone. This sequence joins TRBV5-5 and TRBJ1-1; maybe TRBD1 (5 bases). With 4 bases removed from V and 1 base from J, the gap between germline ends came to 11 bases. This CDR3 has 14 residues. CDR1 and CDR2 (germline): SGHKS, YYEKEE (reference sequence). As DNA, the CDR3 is TGTGCCAGCAGCCATTATGACAGGAACACTGAAGCTTTCTTT. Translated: CASSHYDRNTEAFF.

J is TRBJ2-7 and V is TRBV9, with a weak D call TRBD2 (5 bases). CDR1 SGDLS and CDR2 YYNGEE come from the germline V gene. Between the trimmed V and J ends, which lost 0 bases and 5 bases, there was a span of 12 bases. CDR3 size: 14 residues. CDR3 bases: TGTGCCAGCAGCGTAGATCGGGGAGTCAACGAGCAGTACTTC. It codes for CASSVDRGVNEQYF.

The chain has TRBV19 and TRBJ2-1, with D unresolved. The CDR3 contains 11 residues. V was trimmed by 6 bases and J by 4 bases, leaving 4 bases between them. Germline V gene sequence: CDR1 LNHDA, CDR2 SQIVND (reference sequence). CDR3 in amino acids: CASSNYNEQFF. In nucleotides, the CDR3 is TGTGCCAGTAGCAATTACAATGAGCAGTTCTTC.

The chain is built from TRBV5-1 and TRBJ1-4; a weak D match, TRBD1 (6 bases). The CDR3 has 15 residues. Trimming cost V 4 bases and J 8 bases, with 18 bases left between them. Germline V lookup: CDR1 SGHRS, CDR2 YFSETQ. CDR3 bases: TGCGCCAGCAGCGCGGATACAGGGATGGACGAAAAACTGTTTTTT. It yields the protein CASSADTGMDEKLFF.

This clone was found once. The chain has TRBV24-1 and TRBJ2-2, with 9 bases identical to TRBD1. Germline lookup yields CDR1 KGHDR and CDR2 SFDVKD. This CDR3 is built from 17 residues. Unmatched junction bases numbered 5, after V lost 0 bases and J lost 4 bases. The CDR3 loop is CATSDLPGQGPTGELFF. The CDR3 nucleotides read TGTGCCACCAGTGATTTGCCTGGACAGGGGCCCACCGGGGAGCTGTTTTTT.

CDR3 amino acids: CASSPRGAGETQYF. CDR3 coding DNA: TGTGCCAGCAGCCCCAGAGGGGCGGGGGAGACCCAGTACTTC. The chain joins TRBV6-6 to TRBJ2-5, with a tentative D call TRBD2 (6 bases). Germline V gene data show CDR1 as MNHNY and CDR2 as SVGAGI (reference sequence). The ends were cut back, 6 bases at V and 5 bases at J, with 16 bases in the middle. The length of the CDR3 is 14 residues.

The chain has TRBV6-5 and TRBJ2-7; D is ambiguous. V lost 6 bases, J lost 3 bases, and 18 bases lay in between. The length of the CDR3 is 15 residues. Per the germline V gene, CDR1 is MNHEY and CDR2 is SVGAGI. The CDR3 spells CASRAQRHPDYEQYF. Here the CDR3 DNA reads TGTGCCAGCAGGGCCCAACGACACCCCGACTACGAGCAGTACTTC.

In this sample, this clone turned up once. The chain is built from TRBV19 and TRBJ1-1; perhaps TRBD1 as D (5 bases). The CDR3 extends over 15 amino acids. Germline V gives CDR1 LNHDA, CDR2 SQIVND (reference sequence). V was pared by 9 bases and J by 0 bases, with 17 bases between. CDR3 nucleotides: TGTGCCAGCCACACTCGTGGGGCTATGAACACTGAAGCTTTCTTT. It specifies CASHTRGAMNTEAFF.

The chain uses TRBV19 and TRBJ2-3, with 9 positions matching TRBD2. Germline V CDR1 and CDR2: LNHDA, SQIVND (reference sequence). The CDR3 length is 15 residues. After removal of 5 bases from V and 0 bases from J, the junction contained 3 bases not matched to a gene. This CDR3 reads CASSAGGLSTDTQYF. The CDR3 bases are TGTGCCAGTAGTGCGGGAGGGCTTAGCACAGATACGCAGTATTTT.

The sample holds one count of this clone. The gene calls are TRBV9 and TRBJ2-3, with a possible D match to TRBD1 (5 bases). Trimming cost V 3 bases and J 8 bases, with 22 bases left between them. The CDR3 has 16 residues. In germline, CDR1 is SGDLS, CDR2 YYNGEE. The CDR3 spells CASSGPDWGFSPTQYF. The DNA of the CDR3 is TGTGCCAGCAGCGGCCCCGACTGGGGCTTCTCCCCTACGCAGTATTTT.

This CDR3 is CASSELSTGNTIYF. CDR3 sequence (DNA): TGTGCCAGCAGTGAACTTTCTACCGGAAACACCATATATTTT. The rearrangement joins TRBV6-1 to TRBJ1-3; D gene unclear. Trimming shortened V by 2 bases and J by 4 bases, and 9 bases separated the two germline ends. Germline V CDR1 and CDR2: MNHNS, SASEGT. The CDR3 contains 14 residues.

CDR3 DNA sequence: TGTGCCAGCAGTGTAAGGGACAGGGGTTCATACGAGCAGTACTTC. Protein product: CASSVRDRGSYEQYF. The rearrangement uses TRBV2 and TRBJ2-7; 10 bases agree with TRBD1. V was clipped by 4 bases and J by 4 bases; unmatched bases: 7. Looked up from germline, CDR1 is SNHLY and CDR2 is FYNNEI. This CDR3 is built from 15 residues.